At least ten counts were recorded for the clone carrying this T cell receptor beta chain. The data were taken from a study of neurological immune-mediated disorders. In TCRdb, the 5' RACE reads were re-called with MiXCR into one record per CDR3 protein. The table shows about 46,000 distinct CDR3 sequences, with 3% to 3.5% occurring only once. V lost 2 bases, J lost 5 bases, and 12 bases stayed unmatched. This CDR3 is built from 18 residues. Germline V gene data show CDR1 as KGHSH and CDR2 as LQKENI. This chain connects TRBV18 to TRBJ2-7; TRBD2 matches 13 bases. This sequence was found in a woman in her fifties or sixties with multiple sclerosis. Input material: PBMCs. CDR3 sequence reads: CASSPRLAGGLLGHEQYF. As DNA, the CDR3 is TGTGCCAGCTCACCAAGACTAGCGGGAGGCCTCCTGGGCCACGAGCAGTACTTC.